This T cell receptor (beta chain) was retrieved from a study of shared T cell receptors in the human thymus. Germline V gene lookup returns CDR1 LGHNA and CDR2 YNFKEQ. With 2 bases removed from V and 5 bases from J, the gap between germline ends came to 24 bases. The CDR3 sequence is 18 residues long. TCRdb's copy holds only in-frame clones and misses some; the assay was immunoSEQ multiplex PCR. The sample lists more than 550,000 clones, around 87% occurring once. These data were likewise used in another study, on human thymus T cells. As that study records: All donors were healthy Finnish infants who were undergoing corrective surgery to treat congenital heart defects. Resections that were taken during corrective heart surgery supplied the thymus tissue. V and J gene usage appeared biased in thymic and blood repertoires. Among unrelated individuals, related research reported thymic repertoires that overlapped highly.

The clonotype comes from a boy in the first two years of life with a congenital heart defect. The chain combines TRBV4-2 with TRBJ1-2; D may be TRBD1 (6 bases). Sequencing was done on a sample of thymocytes. Here the CDR3 DNA reads TGTGCCAGCAGCCAACTGGACAGTTTAAAGCCGATGAGTTATGGCTACACCTTC. This codes for CASSQLDSLKPMSYGYTF.